This is a list of T cell receptor beta chains from one sample in a study of T cell responses to AZD1222 COVID-19 vaccine. Sequenced by immunoSEQ multiplex PCR; TCRdb stores in-frame clones only, minus some. The sample holds some 150,000 clones, 90% to 95% seen once. The source material was peripheral blood, sampled on day 0 of AZD1222 vaccination. These receptor sequences come from an adult in good health. Both conserved end residues are part of each CDR3. A D gene is named only where the DNA matches it firmly. Rows may omit the clone size; those that give it use once, few, many or a size class.

V	D	J	size	DNA	CDR3
TRBV29-1	.	TRBJ2-5	.	TGCAGCGCGAAGGGTCCGGGAGAAGAGACCCAGTACTTC	CSAKGPGEETQYF
TRBV25-1	.	TRBJ1-4	.	TGTGCCAGCAGTGAACAAGGGACTGAAAAACTGTTTTTT	CASSEQGTEKLFF
TRBV3-1/TRBV3-2	.	TRBJ1-6	.	TGTGCCAGCAGCCGGCGATGGGGGGCTGAATCACCCCTCCACTTT	CASSRRWGAESPLHF
TRBV30	.	TRBJ1-1	.	TGTGCCTGGAGCTCGACGGTGAACACTGAAGCTTTCTTT	CAWSSTVNTEAFF
TRBV11-2	TRBD1	TRBJ1-3	.	TGTGCCAGCGCCCAAGGACAGGACCTACTTACAAGCTCTGGAAACACCATATATTTT	CASAQGQDLLTSSGNTIYF
TRBV28	.	TRBJ2-1	few	TGTGCCAGCAGCTGGACTCAGGATGAGCAGTTCTTC	CASSWTQDEQFF
TRBV27	.	TRBJ2-1	.	TGTGCCAGCAGTTTAACTCCCCCTCGGGCAGCTTACAATGAGCAGTTCTTC	CASSLTPPRAAYNEQFF
TRBV10-1	.	TRBJ1-1	.	TGCGCCAGCAGTTTCCTCGGCCGCACTGAAGCTTTCTTT	CASSFLGRTEAFF
TRBV18	.	TRBJ1-3	.	TGTGCCAGCTCACCCTCCGGAGACTCTGGAAACACCATATATTTT	CASSPSGDSGNTIYF
TRBV6-1	.	TRBJ2-6	.	TGTGCCAGCAGTGAAGCAGCAGTTTCTGGGGCCAACGTCCTGACTTTC	CASSEAAVSGANVLTF
TRBV29-1	TRBD1	TRBJ2-3	.	TGCAGCGTTGTCGACAGGGGGCTGTCAGATACGCAGTATTTT	CSVVDRGLSDTQYF
TRBV2	TRBD1	TRBJ2-2	.	TGTGCCAGCAAAGGGACAGGGGGTCTCGGGGAGCTGTTTTTT	CASKGTGGLGELFF
TRBV30	.	TRBJ2-7	.	TGTGCCTGGAGTGTAGTCCGGGACTCCTACGAGCAGTACTTC	CAWSVVRDSYEQYF
TRBV18	TRBD1	TRBJ1-5	.	TGTGCCAGCTCAAGGACAGGGGCGAGTGAGCCCCAGCATTTT	CASSRTGASEPQHF
TRBV18	.	TRBJ2-7	.	TGTGCCAGCTCACCACCGGACGGGTACGAGCAGTACTTC	CASSPPDGYEQYF
TRBV6-5	.	TRBJ1-6	.	TGTGCCAGCAGTTACAGTGAAGGGAGGAATTCACCCCTCCACTTT	CASSYSEGRNSPLHF
TRBV30	.	TRBJ1-1	.	TGTGCCTGGAGTCAGGGGACCCCGAACACTGAAGCTTTCTTT	CAWSQGTPNTEAFF
TRBV3-1/TRBV3-2	.	TRBJ1-2	.	TGTGCCAGCAGCCACAGGGCCCAAGACTATGGCTACACCTTC	CASSHRAQDYGYTF
TRBV3-1/TRBV3-2	TRBD1	TRBJ1-4	.	TGTGCCAGCAGCCAACAGGGGGCCAGCCGCGAAAAACTGTTTTTT	CASSQQGASREKLFF
TRBV12-5	.	TRBJ1-2	.	TGTGCTAGCCTGGGTTGGACCGAGGGCTATGGCTACACCTTC	CASLGWTEGYGYTF
TRBV19	TRBD1	TRBJ1-5	.	TGTGCCAGTAGTATAGTAGGGACAGGGTACAATCAGCCCCAGCATTTT	CASSIVGTGYNQPQHF
TRBV5-6	.	TRBJ1-5	.	TGTGCCAGCAGCCCACAACCTAATCAGCCCCAGCATTTT	CASSPQPNQPQHF
TRBV5-1	.	TRBJ1-2	.	TGCGCCAGCAGCCCCTCCTCCACGGCCGGTGGCTACACCTTC	CASSPSSTAGGYTF
TRBV19	TRBD1	TRBJ1-2	.	TGTGCCAGTGGGGATTCCGGGACAGGGGTAAATGGCTACACCTTC	CASGDSGTGVNGYTF
TRBV4-1	TRBD2	TRBJ2-1	.	TGCGCCAGCAGCCAACCTCGGACTAGCGGGGGGCGCCATGGCAATGAGCAGTTCTTC	CASSQPRTSGGRHGNEQFF
TRBV7-2	.	TRBJ2-2	.	TGTGCCAGCAAGGGGGGCCCGAACGGGGAGCTGTTTTTT	CASKGGPNGELFF
TRBV6-5	.	TRBJ1-3	.	TGTGCCAGCAGTTGGTATCAAACCTCTGGAAACACCATATATTTT	CASSWYQTSGNTIYF
TRBV27	TRBD2	TRBJ2-1	.	TGTGCCAGCAGAGCAGCGGGGGACTCCTACAATGAGCAGTTCTTC	CASRAAGDSYNEQFF
TRBV2	.	TRBJ1-1	.	TGTGCCAGCACCAACCAGGGGTTCGGAGCTTTCTTT	CASTNQGFGAFF
TRBV19	.	TRBJ1-6	.	TGTGCCAGTAGGCACGGGGGGGCGGGCAATTCACCCCTCCACTTT	CASRHGGAGNSPLHF
TRBV30	.	TRBJ1-5	.	TGTGCCTGGAGCAGGGGTGTGATTCAGCCCCAGCATTTT	CAWSRGVIQPQHF
TRBV27	TRBD1	TRBJ2-2	.	TGTGCCAGCAGTTTATTCCCACAGGGGGAGATTGGGGAGCTGTTTTTT	CASSLFPQGEIGELFF
TRBV3-1/TRBV3-2	TRBD1	TRBJ1-1	.	TGTGCCAGCAGCTATAGCAGGGGGCGTCGGAACACTGAAGCTTTCTTT	CASSYSRGRRNTEAFF
TRBV4-1	.	TRBJ1-3	.	TGCGCCAGCAGCCAAGATCGAATCTCTGGAAACACCATATATTTT	CASSQDRISGNTIYF
TRBV5-5	TRBD1	TRBJ1-1	.	TGTGCCAGCAGCGGTTCGACAGGGGAGGACACTGAAGCTTTCTTT	CASSGSTGEDTEAFF
TRBV27	TRBD2	TRBJ2-3	.	TGTGCCAGCAGTTTAAGATCCTACGGGGGGGCCGCAGGCACAGATACGCAGTATTTT	CASSLRSYGGAAGTDTQYF
TRBV9	TRBD2	TRBJ2-1	.	TGTGCCAGCAGCGTAGGTGGCGGGGGGCCGAACTACAATGAGCAGTTCTTC	CASSVGGGGPNYNEQFF
TRBV9	.	TRBJ2-1	.	TGTGCCAGCACCGAGCGGCTGGCCGAACCGTACAATGAGCAGTTCTTC	CASTERLAEPYNEQFF
TRBV6-5	TRBD1	TRBJ1-5	once	TGTGCCAGCAGAAAGACAGGGGATAGCAATCAGCCCCAGCATTTT	CASRKTGDSNQPQHF
TRBV19	.	TRBJ2-7	.	TGTGCCAGTAGCAACGGCATGAGGGAGCAGTACTTC	CASSNGMREQYF
TRBV5-6	TRBD1	TRBJ2-7	.	TGTGCCAGCAGTGGACAGGCTTCCGACGAGCAGTACTTC	CASSGQASDEQYF
TRBV29-1	TRBD1	TRBJ2-7	.	TGCAGCGTTGAAGCAATCGAGGGACAGGGACCCTACGAGCAGTACTTC	CSVEAIEGQGPYEQYF
TRBV7-9	.	TRBJ1-4	once	TGTGCCAGCAGCTTAGATTGGGGGACGACTAATGAAAAACTGTTTTTT	CASSLDWGTTNEKLFF
TRBV3-1/TRBV3-2	.	TRBJ2-5	.	TGTGCCAGCAGCCAAATATGGGCTGAGACCCAGTACTTC	CASSQIWAETQYF
TRBV19	.	TRBJ1-1	.	TGTGCCAGTAGCCTCTCGACAGTTATGAACACTGAAGCTTTCTTT	CASSLSTVMNTEAFF
TRBV6-5	.	TRBJ1-5	.	TGTGCCAGCAGTTACAGTCGGTATAGCAATCAGCCCCAGCATTTT	CASSYSRYSNQPQHF
TRBV2	.	TRBJ1-5	.	TGTGCCAGCAGTGGTCGAAAAAATAGCAATCAGCCCCAGCATTTT	CASSGRKNSNQPQHF
TRBV30	.	TRBJ1-2	.	TGTGCCCGGACGGGCAGCCCGGACTATGGCTACACCTTC	CARTGSPDYGYTF
TRBV4-2	.	TRBJ2-6	.	TGTGCCAGCAGCCAAGTCTCAGGGTCTGGGGCCAACGTCCTGACTTTC	CASSQVSGSGANVLTF
TRBV11-3	.	TRBJ1-6	.	TGTGCCAGCAGCGCCACGACAGTTCTCAATTCACCCCTCCACTTT	CASSATTVLNSPLHF
TRBV7-6	.	TRBJ2-2	.	TGTGCCAGCAGCCGTGGTCCCAACGGCGGCGGGGAGCTGTTTTTT	CASSRGPNGGGELFF
TRBV5-1	.	TRBJ2-3	.	TGCGCCAGCAGCTTAGGCCCGGAGGGAGAAAATACGCAGTATTTT	CASSLGPEGENTQYF
TRBV21-1	.	TRBJ2-2	.	TGTGCCAGCAGCATCGGTAGCGGGGGGTTGCCCACCGGGGAGCTGTTTTTT	CASSIGSGGLPTGELFF
TRBV11-2	TRBD2	TRBJ2-3	.	TGTGCCAGCAGCTTAGATCTCATAGGACTAGGGTATTTT	CASSLDLIGLGYF